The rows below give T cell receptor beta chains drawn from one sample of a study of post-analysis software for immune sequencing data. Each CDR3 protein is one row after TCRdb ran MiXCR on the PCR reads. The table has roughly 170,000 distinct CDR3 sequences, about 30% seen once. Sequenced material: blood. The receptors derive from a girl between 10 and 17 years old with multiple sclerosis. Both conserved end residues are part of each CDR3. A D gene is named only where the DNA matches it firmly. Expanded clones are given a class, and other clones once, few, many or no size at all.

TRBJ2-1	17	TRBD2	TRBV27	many	CASRPPYRTSGKHEQFF	TGTGCCAGCAGACCACCCTACCGGACTAGCGGGAAACATGAGCAGTTCTTC
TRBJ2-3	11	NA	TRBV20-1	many	CSARATLGQYF	TGCAGTGCTAGGGCCACACTTGGGCAGTATTTT
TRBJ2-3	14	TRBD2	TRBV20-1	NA	CSAILAGVSDTQYF	TGCAGTGCTATACTAGCGGGAGTTTCAGATACGCAGTATTTT
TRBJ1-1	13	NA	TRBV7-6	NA	CASSLAAPTEAFF	TGTGCCAGCAGCTTAGCAGCCCCCACTGAAGCTTTCTTT
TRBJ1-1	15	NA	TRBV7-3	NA	CASSLNPQAGTEAFF	TGTGCCAGCAGCTTAAACCCCCAGGCTGGCACTGAAGCTTTCTTT
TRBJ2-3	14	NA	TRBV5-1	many	CASSLMVTADTQYF	TGCGCCAGCAGCTTGATGGTGACAGCCGATACGCAGTATTTT
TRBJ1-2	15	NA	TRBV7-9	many	CASSFPGEMVDGYTF	TGTGCCAGCAGCTTTCCAGGGGAGATGGTAGATGGCTACACCTTC
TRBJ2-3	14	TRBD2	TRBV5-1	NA	CASSPGLAGDTQYF	TGCGCCAGCAGCCCCGGACTAGCGGGAGATACGCAGTATTTT
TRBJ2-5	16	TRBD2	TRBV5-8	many	CASSLGGSGRSETQYF	TGTGCCAGCAGCTTGGGGGGCAGCGGGAGGTCGGAGACCCAGTACTTC
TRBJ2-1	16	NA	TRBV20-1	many	CSARTRDSPPYNEQFF	TGCAGTGCTAGAACCCGCGACTCTCCCCCCTACAATGAGCAGTTCTTC
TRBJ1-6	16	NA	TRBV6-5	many	CASSPGVNWGNSPLHF	TGTGCCAGCAGTCCCGGGGTGAATTGGGGTAATTCACCCCTCCACTTT
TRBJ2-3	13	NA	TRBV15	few	CATSRDVSDTQYF	TGTGCCACCAGCAGAGATGTCTCAGATACGCAGTATTTT
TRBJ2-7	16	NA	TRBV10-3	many	CAIRKRTGTAAYEQYF	TGTGCCATCAGGAAAAGAACTGGGACGGCCGCCTACGAGCAGTACTTC
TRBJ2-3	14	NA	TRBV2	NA	CASSVGQGGDTQYF	TGTGCCAGCAGTGTTGGGCAGGGCGGAGATACGCAGTATTTT
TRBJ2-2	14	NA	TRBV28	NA	CASSLSHRSGELFF	TGTGCCAGCAGTTTATCCCACAGGTCCGGGGAGCTGTTTTTT
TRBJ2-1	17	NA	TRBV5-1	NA	CASSLNPTSYSYNEQFF	TGCGCCAGCAGCTTGAATCCAACCTCCTACTCCTACAATGAGCAGTTCTTC
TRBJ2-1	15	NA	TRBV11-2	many	CASRPLWVPYNEQFF	TGTGCCAGCAGACCTCTGTGGGTACCTTACAATGAGCAGTTCTTC
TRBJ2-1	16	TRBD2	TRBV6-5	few	CASKREAGGSYNEQFF	TGTGCCAGTAAGCGCGAGGCGGGGGGCTCCTACAATGAGCAGTTCTTC
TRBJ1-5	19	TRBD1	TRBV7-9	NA	CASSLVWDRGQTSNQPQHF	TGTGCCAGCAGCTTAGTTTGGGACAGGGGGCAAACTAGCAATCAGCCCCAGCATTTT
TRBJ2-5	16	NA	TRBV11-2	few	CASRRPARRAGETQYF	TGTGCCAGCCGTCGACCAGCCCGACGGGCGGGGGAGACCCAGTACTTC
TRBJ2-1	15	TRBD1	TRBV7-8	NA	CASSLGQMSLNEQFF	TGTGCCAGCAGCCTGGGACAGATGAGCCTCAATGAGCAGTTCTTC
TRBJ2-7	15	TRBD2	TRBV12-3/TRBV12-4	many	CASSLGLAGISEQYF	TGTGCCAGCAGTTTGGGACTAGCGGGAATCTCCGAGCAGTACTTC
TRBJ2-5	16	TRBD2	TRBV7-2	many	CASSFGLAGYKETQYF	TGTGCCAGCAGCTTTGGACTAGCGGGATACAAAGAGACCCAGTACTTC
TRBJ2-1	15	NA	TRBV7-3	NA	CASSLATASYNEQFF	TGTGCCAGCAGCTTGGCGACTGCATCCTACAATGAGCAGTTCTTC
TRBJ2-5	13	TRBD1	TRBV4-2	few	CASSQAQGAEVYF	TGTGCCAGCAGCCAGGCGCAGGGGGCTGAGGTGTACTTC
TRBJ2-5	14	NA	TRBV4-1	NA	CASSQGQSLETQYF	TGCGCCAGCAGCCAAGGACAGTCCTTGGAGACCCAGTACTTC
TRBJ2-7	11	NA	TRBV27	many	CASKIGIEQYF	TGTGCCAGCAAAATAGGGATCGAGCAGTACTTC
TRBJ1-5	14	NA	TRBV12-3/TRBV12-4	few	CASSLSGGDEPQHF	TGTGCCAGCAGTTTATCCGGGGGCGACGAGCCCCAGCATTTT
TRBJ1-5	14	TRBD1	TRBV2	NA	CASRADREGQPQHF	TGTGCCAGCAGGGCGGACAGGGAGGGCCAGCCCCAGCATTTT
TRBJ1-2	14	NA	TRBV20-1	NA	CSARDFGNGYGYTF	NA
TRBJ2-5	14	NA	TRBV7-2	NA	CAIHQGGNQETQYF	TGTGCCATCCATCAAGGCGGAAATCAAGAGACCCAGTACTTC
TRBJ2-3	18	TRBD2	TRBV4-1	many	CASSQAPGTSGPTDTQYF	TGCGCCAGCAGCCAGGCTCCCGGGACTAGCGGCCCCACAGATACGCAGTATTTT
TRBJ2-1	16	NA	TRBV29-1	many	CSGGVEGPGLGNEQFF	TGCAGCGGGGGAGTTGAAGGGCCAGGGTTGGGGAATGAGCAGTTCTTC
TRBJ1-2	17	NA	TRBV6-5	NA	CASSFLQVEGWSVGYTF	TGTGCCAGCAGTTTCCTACAGGTAGAGGGGTGGTCTGTTGGCTACACCTTC
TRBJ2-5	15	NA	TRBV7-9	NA	CAGSLEWDPQETQYF	TGTGCCGGCAGCTTAGAGTGGGACCCCCAAGAGACCCAGTACTTC
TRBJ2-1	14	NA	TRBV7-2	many	CASSQQTTSGEQFF	TGTGCCAGCAGCCAACAGACTACCTCAGGCGAGCAGTTCTTC
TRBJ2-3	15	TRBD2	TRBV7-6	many	CASSLRESSTDTQYF	TGTGCCAGCAGCCTGCGGGAGAGTAGCACAGATACGCAGTATTTT
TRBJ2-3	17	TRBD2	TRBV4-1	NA	CASSQGMRGGSTDTQYF	TGCGCCAGCAGCCAAGGGATGCGCGGGGGTAGCACAGATACGCAGTATTTT
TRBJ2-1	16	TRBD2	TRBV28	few	CASSPRTSGRYNEQFF	TGTGCCAGCAGCCCGAGGACTAGCGGGAGGTACAATGAGCAGTTCTTC
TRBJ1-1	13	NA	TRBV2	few	CASSVSGDTEAFF	TGTGCCAGCAGCGTATCGGGGGACACTGAAGCTTTCTTT
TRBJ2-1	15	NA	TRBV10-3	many	CAISGGSRSYNEQFF	TGTGCCATCAGTGGAGGATCCCGCTCCTACAATGAGCAGTTCTTC
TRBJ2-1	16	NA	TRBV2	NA	CASSFLPMLEVGTQFF	TGTGCCAGCAGTTTCCTCCCCATGTTGGAGGTTGGGACCCAGTTCTTC
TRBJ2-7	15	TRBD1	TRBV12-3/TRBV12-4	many	CASSYRDRGSYEQYF	TGTGCCAGCAGTTACCGGGACAGGGGCTCCTACGAGCAGTACTTC
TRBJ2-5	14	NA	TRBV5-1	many	CASTLGRGEETQYF	TGCGCCAGCACCCTCGGACGGGGCGAAGAGACCCAGTACTTC
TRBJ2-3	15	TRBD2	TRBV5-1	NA	CASSLDAGGPDTQYF	TGCGCCAGCAGCCTTGACGCGGGAGGGCCAGATACGCAGTATTTT
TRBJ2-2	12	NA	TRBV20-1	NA	CSANRDIGELFF	TGCAGTGCGAACAGGGATATCGGGGAGCTGTTTTTT
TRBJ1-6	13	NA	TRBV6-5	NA	CASTIGEKGALHF	TGTGCCAGCACTATAGGGGAGAAGGGGGCCCTCCACTTT
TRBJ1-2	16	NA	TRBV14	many	CASSRSMGAPNYGYTF	TGTGCCAGCAGCCGATCTATGGGGGCTCCCAACTATGGCTACACCTTC
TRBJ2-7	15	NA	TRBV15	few	CATSRYRGAGYEQYF	TGTGCCACCAGTAGGTACCGGGGCGCGGGCTACGAGCAGTACTTC
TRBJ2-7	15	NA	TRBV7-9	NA	CASSLDATQVRQQYF	TGTGCCAGCAGCTTAGACGCGACACAAGTTCGGCAGCAGTACTTC
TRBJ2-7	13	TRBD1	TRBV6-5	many	CASSRDRGREQYF	TGTGCCAGCAGTAGAGACAGGGGGCGGGAGCAGTACTTC
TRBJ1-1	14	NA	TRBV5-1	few	CASRTGGSSTEAFF	TGCGCCAGCAGGACGGGGGGGTCAAGCACTGAAGCTTTCTTT